A single sample is the source of the 2 T cell receptor beta chains below, sequenced in a study of shared clonotypes between healthy human individuals. The repertoire was sequenced with immunoSEQ multiplex PCR; TCRdb's copy has only in-frame clones and lacks some. The table lists about 2.5 million clones, around 92% of them singletons. Sequencing was performed on naive CD4+ T cells from PBMCs. Subset described: CD45RA+ positively selected. The receptor set was obtained from a man aged 18 to 29 in good health. Some clones in this sample may be carry-over from other donors' samples.

The chain is built from TRBV6-5 and TRBJ1-1; D call uncertain. V was trimmed by 4 bases and J by 5 bases, leaving 14 bases between them. Germline V gene lookup returns CDR1 MNHEY and CDR2 SVGAGI. The CDR3 length is 14 residues. The CDR3 DNA sequence: TGTGCCAGCAGTTCCCTGGGCGCGAGAACTGAAGCTTTCTTT. This gives the protein CASSSLGARTEAFF.

This chain connects TRBV9 to TRBJ2-5; TRBD2 is a possible D gene (5 bases). Germline CDR1 and CDR2: SGDLS and YYNGEE. The CDR3 is 13 residues long. Trimming shortened V by 4 bases and J by 4 bases, and 11 bases separated the two germline ends. Written as DNA, the CDR3 is TGTGCCAGCAGCCCCAGGACTGGAGAGACCCAGTACTTC. It yields the protein CASSPRTGETQYF.